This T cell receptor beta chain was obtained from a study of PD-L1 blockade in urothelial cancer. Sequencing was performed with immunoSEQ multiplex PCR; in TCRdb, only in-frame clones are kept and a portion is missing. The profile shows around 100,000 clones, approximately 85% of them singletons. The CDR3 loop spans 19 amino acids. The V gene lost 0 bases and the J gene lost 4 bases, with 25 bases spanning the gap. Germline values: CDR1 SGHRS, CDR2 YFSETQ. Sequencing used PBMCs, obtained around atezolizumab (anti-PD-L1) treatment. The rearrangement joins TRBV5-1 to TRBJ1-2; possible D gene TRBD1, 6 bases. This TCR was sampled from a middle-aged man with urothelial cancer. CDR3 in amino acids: CASSLDERGGSSIVYGYTF. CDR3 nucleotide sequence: TGCGCCAGCAGCTTGGACGAACGTGGGGGCAGTTCAATCGTCTATGGCTACACCTTC.